The 12 T cell receptor beta chains in this list originate from one sample, sequenced in a study of tumor-infiltrating lymphocytes in localized non-small cell lung cancer (dated by TCRdb to 2020 to 2022). The library was made by the immunoSEQ multiplex PCR assay. Not all clones reach the TCRdb copy of this immuneACCESS table, which keeps in-frame sequences only. Checked studies attribute under half of the gap to unresolved V genes and leave the rest unexplained. The sample has fewer than 20,000 clones on record, under 75% of them singletons. Jointly, the top ten make up approximately 6% of the sample. Material for sequencing was lung tumor tissue. These receptors originate from a human donor with non-small cell lung cancer.

The chain links TRBV10-1 to TRBJ2-1, with TRBD2 identical over 14 bases. The germline V gene encodes CDR1 WNHNN and CDR2 SYGVQD (reference sequence). With 5 bases clipped from V and 3 bases from J, the junction kept 3 bases outside the gene matches. The CDR3 length is 16 residues. The CDR3 loop is CASSRGLAGGYNEQFF. CDR3 bases: TGCGCCAGCAGTCGTGGACTAGCGGGAGGCTACAATGAGCAGTTCTTC.

V and J are TRBV6-6 and TRBJ2-7; D is possibly TRBD1 (5 bases). CDR1 MNHNY and CDR2 SVGAGI come from the germline V gene (reference sequence). V dropped 0 bases and J dropped 4 bases, with 10 bases sitting between them. CDR3 length equals 14 residues. The CDR3 region has the DNA TGTGCCAGCAGTTACTCGGCAGGGTTGTACGAGCAGTACTTC. It translates to CASSYSAGLYEQYF.

This chain connects TRBV6-5 to TRBJ1-2; 9 nucleotides match TRBD1. Trimming cost V 2 bases and J 7 bases; bases outside gene matches: 8. Germline lookup yields CDR1 MNHEY and CDR2 SVGAGI. The CDR3 has 15 residues. The CDR3 DNA follows: TGTGCCAGCAGTTACGGGGACAGGGTCGTAAGTGGCTACACCTTC. It yields the protein CASSYGDRVVSGYTF.

This clone appeared a single time. The rearrangement uses TRBV11-2 and TRBJ2-7; 7 nucleotides line up with TRBD1. V dropped 2 bases and J dropped 4; count of bases not matched to a gene: 11. The germline CDR1 and CDR2 sequences are SGHAT and FQNNGV. The CDR3 extends over 16 amino acids. The CDR3: CASSLSPGGAFYEQYF. CDR3 nucleotides: TGTGCCAGCAGCTTATCCCCAGGGGGTGCCTTTTACGAGCAGTACTTC.

The chain joins TRBV2 to TRBJ2-2; D uncertain. The CDR3 spans 11 residues. CDR1 SNHLY and CDR2 FYNNEI come from the germline V gene. V was shortened by 5 bases and J by 6 bases, with 4 bases between the two germline ends. CDR3 protein: CASSLPGELFF. The CDR3 DNA reads as TGTGCCAGCAGTCTGCCCGGGGAGCTGTTTTTT. Full variable domain (missing parts from reference TRBV2 and TRBJ2-2): EPEVTQTPSHQVTQMGQEVILRCVPISNHLYFYWYRQILGQKVEFLVSFYNNEISEKSEIFDDQFSVERPDGSNFTLKIRSTKLEDSAMYFCASSLPGELFFGEGSRLTVL.

This clone ranks as medium-sized. The chain employs TRBV27 and TRBJ1-2; D gene ambiguous. Trimming cost V 6 bases and J 4 bases, with 18 bases left between them. Germline V gene lookup returns CDR1 MNHEY and CDR2 SMNVEV (reference sequence). The CDR3 contains 15 residues. CDR3 DNA: TGTGCCAGCAGGCCCGAGTTTTTGAAATTCTATGGCTACACCTTC. Translated: CASRPEFLKFYGYTF.

The chain employs TRBV5-6 and TRBJ2-2; no firm D call. CDR3 length: 13 residues. Between the trimmed V and J ends, which lost 6 bases and 2 bases, there was a span of 8 bases. Germline V lookup: CDR1 SGHDT, CDR2 YYEEEE. The CDR3 sequence is CASTQANTGELFF. CDR3 DNA sequence: TGTGCCAGCACCCAGGCAAACACCGGGGAGCTGTTTTTT.

The J gene is TRBJ2-2, the V gene TRBV6-5, with 7 positions matching TRBD1. CDR3 size: 15 residues. CDR1 is MNHEY, CDR2 SVGAGI, per germline. Losses at the gene ends were 2 bases for V and 6 bases for J; bases not matched to a gene: 6. Here the CDR3 DNA reads TGTGCCAGCAGTTACGAGCCAGGGGGACCCGGGGAGCTGTTTTTT. This sequence encodes CASSYEPGGPGELFF.

The chain is built from TRBV7-9 and TRBJ1-2; D remains unclear. Germline CDR1 and CDR2: SEHNR and FQNEAQ (reference sequence). CDR3 length: 14 residues. Deletions cut 5 bases from V and 3 bases from J, with 13 bases between. CDR3 bases: TGTGCCAGCAGCCCGGTGGAGGAGTACTATGGCTACACCTTC. Its translation is CASSPVEEYYGYTF.

This clone was detected only a few times. The chain couples TRBV28 to TRBJ1-2; D is unresolved. V was pared by 10 bases and J by 1 base, with 19 bases between. CDR1 is MDHEN and CDR2 is SYDVKM in the germline V gene. This CDR3 comprises 15 residues. CDR3 region: CATTDPRDYNYGYTF. The CDR3 DNA reads as TGTGCCACCACGGACCCACGGGATTATAACTATGGCTACACCTTC.

This rearrangement joins TRBV10-3 to TRBJ2-7, with D unresolved. CDR1 and CDR2 from the germline V gene are ENHRY and SYGVKD. CDR3 length equals 14 residues. Trimming stripped 0 bases from V and 5 bases from J, with 11 bases between. CDR3 protein: CAISESTARDEQYF. In DNA, the CDR3 is TGTGCCATCAGTGAGTCTACGGCCCGGGACGAGCAGTACTTC.

This clone is categorized as medium-sized. The rearrangement uses TRBV7-2 and TRBJ1-2; tentative D call: TRBD1 (5 bases). Germline CDR1 reads SGHTA; CDR2 reads FQGNSA. V was shortened by 0 bases and J by 5 bases, with 10 bases between the two germline ends. The CDR3 loop spans 14 amino acids. This CDR3 is CASSLAQGPYGYTF. CDR3 nucleotides: TGTGCCAGCAGCTTAGCCCAGGGTCCGTATGGCTACACCTTC.